Following are 22 T cell receptor beta chains from one sample sequenced in a study of blood T cell repertoires in COVID-19. Clones were read by immunoSEQ multiplex PCR, and TCRdb kept only the in-frame ones, dropping some. The data hold 150,000 to 170,000 clones, with 76% observed a single time. Source material: peripheral blood. These TCRs come from a woman of 80 years or more with acute or convalescent COVID-19.

The CDR3 DNA reads as TGTGCCTGGAGTGTAAGCCCGACAGCTTATGGCTACACCTTC. Amino acids: CAWSVSPTAYGYTF. The genes are TRBV30 and TRBJ1-2; perhaps TRBD1 as D (5 bases). The V end lost 0 bases, the J end lost 5 bases, and 13 bases lay between the germline ends. CDR1 and CDR2 from the germline V gene are GTSNPN and SVGIG (reference sequence). This CDR3 spans 14 amino acids.

The rearrangement uses TRBV10-3 and TRBJ1-3; D unclear. Deletions cut 4 bases from V and 2 bases from J, with 12 bases between. Germline assignment: CDR1 ENHRY and CDR2 SYGVKD. The CDR3 runs 15 residues. The CDR3 region has the DNA TGTGCCATCAGTGCCTCAGTGGTCGCTGGAAACACCATATATTTT. Translation gives CAISASVVAGNTIYF.

The CDR3 loop is CASSLAGAGASPDTQYF. CDR3 DNA sequence: TGCGCCAGCAGCTTGGCAGGAGCGGGGGCTTCTCCTGATACGCAGTATTTT. The rearrangement joins TRBV5-1 to TRBJ2-3; 8 nucleotides line up with TRBD2. The J segment lost 6 bases and the V segment lost 0 bases, leaving 12 bases of the junction unmatched. CDR1 and CDR2 from the germline V gene are SGHRS and YFSETQ. The CDR3 runs 17 residues.

The rearrangement uses TRBV6-5 and TRBJ1-2; D unclear. Trimming shortened V by 5 bases and J by 2 bases, and 9 bases separated the two germline ends. CDR1 and CDR2 from the germline V gene are MNHEY and SVGAGI. CDR3 length: 13 amino acids. The CDR3 nucleotides read TGTGCCAGCAGTCTTCAGGTGAACTATGGCTACACCTTC. Translation gives CASSLQVNYGYTF.

The chain couples TRBV3-1 (or the pseudogene TRBV3-2) to TRBJ1-2, with TRBD1 as a possible D gene (5 bases). V shed 2 bases and J shed 7 bases, with 11 bases lying between them. Germline assignment: CDR1 LGHDT and CDR2 YNNKEL (reference sequence). The CDR3 has 13 residues. CDR3 amino acids: CASSQQGFIGYTF. Here the CDR3 DNA reads TGTGCCAGCAGCCAACAGGGATTTATTGGCTACACCTTC.

Only a few counts were recorded for this clone. This chain uses TRBV11-2 with TRBJ1-2, with TRBD1 matching 8 bases. Germline-derived CDR1 and CDR2 are SGHAT and FQNNGV. The length of the CDR3 is 15 residues. V was pared by 6 bases and J by 2 bases, with 8 bases of the junction left unmatched. The CDR3 sequence: CASRKTWTGNYGYTF. For the CDR3, the DNA is TGTGCCAGCAGAAAAACGTGGACAGGGAACTATGGCTACACCTTC.

This chain connects TRBV19 to TRBJ2-3; D is unresolved. The length of the CDR3 is 14 residues. The germline V gene has CDR1 LNHDA and CDR2 SQIVND (reference sequence). The V end lost 4 bases, the J end lost 4 bases, and 12 bases lay between the germline ends. Written as DNA, the CDR3 is TGTGCCAGTAGTAGACAAGTTGTGGCAGATACGCAGTATTTT. This gives the protein CASSRQVVADTQYF.

The chain links TRBV19 to TRBJ2-2, with D possibly being TRBD1 (6 bases). In germline, CDR1 is LNHDA, CDR2 SQIVND (reference sequence). This CDR3 is 17 amino acids long. Trimming removed 2 bases from V and 2 bases from J, with 15 bases in between. The CDR3 reads CASSIILGRGNTGELFF. The CDR3 nucleotides are TGTGCCAGTAGTATAATATTGGGCAGGGGTAACACCGGGGAGCTGTTTTTT.

The rearrangement joins TRBV6-5 to TRBJ1-1; TRBD1 matches 8 bases. Germline-derived CDR1 and CDR2 are MNHEY and SVGAGI. V was pared by 1 base and J by 4 bases, with 5 bases of the junction left unmatched. The CDR3 is 15 amino acids. DNA for the CDR3: TGTGCCAGCAGTTACTTCGGCAGGGGGCGCACTGAAGCTTTCTTT. As protein: CASSYFGRGRTEAFF.

The V gene is TRBV7-3, the J gene TRBJ2-3; TRBD2 agrees at 10 bases. Looked up from germline, CDR1 is SGHTA and CDR2 is FQGTGA. Trimming removed 1 base from V and 6 bases from J; junction bases left unmatched: 7. The CDR3 extends over 16 amino acids. The CDR3 DNA reads TGTGCCAGCAGCTTAATGGCTAGCGGGGGTTGGGATACGCAGTATTTT. Encoded protein: CASSLMASGGWDTQYF. The variable domain in full, completed from reference TRBV7-3 and TRBJ2-3, reads GAGVSQTPSNKVTEKGKYVELRCDPISGHTALYWYRQSLGQGPEFLIYFQGTGAADDSGLPNDRFFAVRPEGSVSTLKIQRTERGDSAVYLCASSLMASGGWDTQYFGPGTRLTVL.

V is TRBV5-6 and J is TRBJ1-5, with 10 bases lining up with TRBD1. This CDR3 has 15 residues. Germline V gives CDR1 SGHDT, CDR2 YYEEEE. Trimming took 4 bases from V and 2 from J; bases not matched to a gene: 3. The CDR3 loop reads CASSRGTGGNQPQHF. CDR3 sequence (DNA): TGTGCCAGCAGCCGCGGGACAGGGGGCAATCAGCCCCAGCATTTT.

The chain has TRBV27 and TRBJ2-5; TRBD2 matches at 7 bases. There are 14 residues in the CDR3. CDR1 is MNHEY and CDR2 is SMNVEV in the germline V gene (reference sequence). V lost 5 bases to trimming and J lost 5 bases; unmatched junction nucleotides: 8. The CDR3 region is CASSPRTSWETQYF. DNA of the CDR3: TGTGCCAGCAGTCCAAGGACTAGTTGGGAGACCCAGTACTTC.

This chain uses TRBV25-1 with TRBJ2-5, with TRBD2 as a possible D gene (6 bases). Germline CDR1 is MGHDK and CDR2 is SYGVNS. The CDR3 length is 13 residues. V lost 3 bases and J 4 bases, leaving 9 bases between the germline ends. The CDR3 spells CASSEVGGETQYF. The CDR3 bases are TGTGCCAGCAGTGAGGTGGGAGGAGAGACCCAGTACTTC.

The chain is built from TRBV6-5 and TRBJ2-1; 7 positions match TRBD2. The germline gives CDR1 MNHEY, CDR2 SVGAGI. The V segment lost 2 bases and the J segment 5 bases; nucleotides outside the gene matches: 9. CDR3 length: 16 amino acids. CDR3 DNA: TGTGCCAGCAGTTACCCGATAGCGGGTCTGAACAATGAGCAGTTCTTC. Its translation: CASSYPIAGLNNEQFF.

The chain links TRBV9 to TRBJ2-3; 8 bases agree with TRBD2. J gave up 3 bases and V 7 bases, and 10 bases lay outside the gene matches. The CDR3 has 15 amino acids. The germline V gene encodes CDR1 SGDLS and CDR2 YYNGEE. CDR3 region: CASGPTGGPTDTQYF. Here the CDR3 DNA reads TGTGCCAGCGGTCCGACGGGGGGGCCGACAGATACGCAGTATTTT.

This clone was seen a single time. The chain couples TRBV19 to TRBJ1-5, with unresolved D. Trimming took off 3 bases at V and 3 bases at J, with 6 bases between the two ends. Germline CDR1 and CDR2: LNHDA and SQIVND (reference sequence). The CDR3 length is 13 residues. As DNA, the CDR3 is TGTGCCAGTAGTATCTTTTACAATCAGCCCCAGCATTTT. It yields the protein CASSIFYNQPQHF. The full variable domain, with the rest looked up from reference TRBV19 and TRBJ1-5, is DGGITQSPKYLFRKEGQNVTLSCEQNLNHDAMYWYRQDPGQGLRLIYYSQIVNDFQKGDIAEGYSVSREKKESFPLTVTSAQKNPTAFYLCASSIFYNQPQHFGDGTRLSIL.

The chain has TRBV6-6 and TRBJ1-5; D is unresolved. The CDR3 loop spans 14 amino acids. V lost 6 bases and J 2 bases, leaving 11 bases between the germline ends. Looked up from germline, CDR1 is MNHNY and CDR2 is SVGAGI (reference sequence). CDR3 in amino acids: CASSPDGGNQPQHF. For the CDR3, the DNA is TGTGCCAGCAGCCCGGACGGGGGCAATCAGCCCCAGCATTTT.

The rearrangement links TRBV10-3 to TRBJ2-7, with a possible D match to TRBD1 (7 bases). CDR3 length: 13 amino acids. Germline CDR1 reads ENHRY; CDR2 reads SYGVKD. V lost 5 bases, J lost 5 bases, and 13 bases lay in between. The DNA of the CDR3 is TGTGCCATCAGTTCAGGGGGGATTGACGAGCAGTACTTC. Translated: CAISSGGIDEQYF.

CDR3 region: CASSGGAEAFF. The CDR3 bases are TGTGCCAGCAGCGGGGGGGCTGAAGCTTTCTTT. V is TRBV5-4 and J is TRBJ1-1, with a possible D match to TRBD1 (5 bases). CDR3 size: 11 residues. Trimming removed 4 bases from V and 6 bases from J, with 7 bases in between. CDR1 and CDR2 (germline): SGHNT, YYREEE (reference sequence). Using reference TRBV5-4 and TRBJ1-1 for the parts outside the CDR3, the full variable domain is ETGVTQSPTHLIKTRGQQVTLRCSSQSGHNTVSWYQQALGQGPQFIFQYYREEENGRGNFPPRFSGLQFPNYSSELNVNALELDDSALYLCASSGGAEAFFGQGTRLTVV.

The CDR3 coding sequence is TGCAGTGCCTCCTCTGGAAACACCATATATTTT. Protein sequence: CSASSGNTIYF. The V gene is TRBV20-1, the J gene TRBJ1-3; no clear D gene. This CDR3 spans 11 amino acids. V was cut by 6 bases and J by 0 bases, with 3 bases left in between. Per the germline V gene, CDR1 is DFQATT and CDR2 is SNEGSKA (reference sequence).

The V gene is TRBV19, the J gene TRBJ2-1; D may be TRBD1 (6 bases). From germline, CDR1 is LNHDA and CDR2 SQIVND (reference sequence). The CDR3 covers 15 residues. V lost 4 bases and J lost 2, with 12 bases in between. The CDR3: CASSSTGTTYNEQFF. The CDR3 DNA reads TGTGCCAGTAGTAGTACCGGGACAACCTACAATGAGCAGTTCTTC.

Only a few counts were recorded for this clone. This rearrangement joins TRBV11-2 to TRBJ1-2; 10 nucleotides agree with TRBD1. This CDR3 comprises 16 residues. With V trimmed by 4 bases and J by 8 bases, 13 bases remained unmatched. CDR1 is SGHAT and CDR2 is FQNNGV in the germline V gene. For the CDR3, the DNA is TGTGCCAGCAGCTCCTCCCGGACAGGGGGTTTGAGCGGCTACACCTTC. Translation gives CASSSSRTGGLSGYTF.